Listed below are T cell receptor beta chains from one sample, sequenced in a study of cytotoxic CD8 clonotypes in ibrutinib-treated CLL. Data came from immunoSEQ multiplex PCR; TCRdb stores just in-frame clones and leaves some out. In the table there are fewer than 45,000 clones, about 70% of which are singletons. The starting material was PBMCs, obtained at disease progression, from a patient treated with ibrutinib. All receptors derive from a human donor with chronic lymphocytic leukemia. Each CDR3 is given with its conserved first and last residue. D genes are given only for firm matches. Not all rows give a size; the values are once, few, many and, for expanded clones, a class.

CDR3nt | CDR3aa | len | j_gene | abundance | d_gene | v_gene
TGTGCCAGTAGCTTAGGGGCGGGGGGGTCCCACACAGATACGCAGTATTTT | CASSLGAGGSHTDTQYF | 17 | TRBJ2-3 | . | TRBD2 | TRBV19
TGTGCCAGCAGCCATGATAACGGGGCGGGCAGCGAGCAGTACTTC | CASSHDNGAGSEQYF | 15 | TRBJ2-7 | medium-sized | . | TRBV4-2
TGTGCCAGCAGTTACTCACAGGGTATCGGAAACACCATATATTTT | CASSYSQGIGNTIYF | 15 | TRBJ1-3 | . | . | TRBV6-5
TGCGCCAGCAGGGACGGGAACTATGGCTACACCTTC | CASRDGNYGYTF | 12 | TRBJ1-2 | few | . | TRBV5-1
TGTGCCACCAGCAGAGGTTGGGAGTCTGGGGCCAACGTCCTGACTTTC | CATSRGWESGANVLTF | 16 | TRBJ2-6 | . | . | TRBV15
TGTGCCAGCAGCTTAGCGGGGAATCAGCCCCAGCATTTT | CASSLAGNQPQHF | 13 | TRBJ1-5 | . | . | TRBV13
TGTGCCAGCAGCTTAGCCCTGGCCCAGACGGGGGGGCAGTTCTTC | CASSLALAQTGGQFF | 15 | TRBJ2-1 | . | TRBD2 | TRBV11-2
TGTGCCAGCAGGCCACCGACAGGGGGCAATGAGCAGTTCTTC | CASRPPTGGNEQFF | 14 | TRBJ2-1 | . | TRBD1 | TRBV2
TGTGCCAGCAGTCCCCGCGTTGGACAGGCAGGAGGCAATCAGCCCCAGCATTTT | CASSPRVGQAGGNQPQHF | 18 | TRBJ1-5 | . | TRBD1 | TRBV2
TGTGCCAGCTTCTCCGGACTAGCGACCAACTACGAGCAGTACTTC | CASFSGLATNYEQYF | 15 | TRBJ2-7 | once | TRBD2 | TRBV2
TGTGCCAGCAGCTTAGCGCTTAGGGTTTACAATTCACCCCTCCACTTT | CASSLALRVYNSPLHF | 16 | TRBJ1-6 | few | . | TRBV7-9
TGTGCCAGCAGCAACCGGGACAGGGGGACGGCCAGCCAGCAGTTCTTC | CASSNRDRGTASQQFF | 16 | TRBJ2-1 | . | TRBD1 | TRBV7-8
TGTGCCAGCTCACCCACCCCCCCTTGGGCGGGAGAGGACTACGAGCAGTACTTC | CASSPTPPWAGEDYEQYF | 18 | TRBJ2-7 | . | TRBD2 | TRBV18
TGTGCCAGCAGTGGCGGACAGTCACCTCCCAATCAGCCCCAGCATTTT | CASSGGQSPPNQPQHF | 16 | TRBJ1-5 | few | . | TRBV28
TGTGCCAGCAGCGGCCACACGGGACGGTCTAGCAATCAGCCCCAGCATTTT | CASSGHTGRSSNQPQHF | 17 | TRBJ1-5 | few | . | TRBV5-5
TGCGCCAGCTGGCCCACAGGGATGTCCTACAATGAGCAGTTCTTC | CASWPTGMSYNEQFF | 15 | TRBJ2-1 | few | . | TRBV5-1
TGTGCCATCAGTCCAGTGCGGGAGGGCCGATACAATGAGCAGTTCTTC | CAISPVREGRYNEQFF | 16 | TRBJ2-1 | . | TRBD2 | TRBV10-3
TGTGCCAGCAGCTTAGCGCAGGGCCCTTCCTATGAGCAGTTCTTC | CASSLAQGPSYEQFF | 15 | TRBJ2-1 | few | . | TRBV7-8
TGTGCCAGTAGTATCGCTGTGGTGGCGGGAGGTCGGAATGAGCAGTTCTTC | CASSIAVVAGGRNEQFF | 17 | TRBJ2-1 | . | TRBD2 | TRBV19
TGCGCCAGCAGCGTCTCCCTGATGAAGGCTGAAGCTTTCTTT | CASSVSLMKAEAFF | 14 | TRBJ1-1 | . | . | TRBV5-1
TGCGCCAGCAGCCAAGTTTTCGCAGGAAACACTGAAGCTTTCTTT | CASSQVFAGNTEAFF | 15 | TRBJ1-1 | . | . | TRBV5-1
TGTGCCAGCAGCTTAGCTGCCAGCACAGATACGCAGTATTTT | CASSLAASTDTQYF | 14 | TRBJ2-3 | once | . | TRBV7-6
TGTGCCAGCAGCTTAGCGATACTAGAGGGTGAGCAGTTCTTC | CASSLAILEGEQFF | 14 | TRBJ2-1 | . | . | TRBV7-6
TGTGCCAGCAGTGGCGGACTAGCGGGAGGTGTAATCGGAAATGAGCAGTTCTTC | CASSGGLAGGVIGNEQFF | 18 | TRBJ2-1 | . | TRBD2 | TRBV6-1
TGCAGCGGCGCCCGTTGGGCGGGAGAGACCCAGTACTTC | CSGARWAGETQYF | 13 | TRBJ2-5 | . | . | TRBV29-1
TGTGCCAGTACCTCCTTCGGGACGGTGAACACTGAAGCTTTCTTT | CASTSFGTVNTEAFF | 15 | TRBJ1-1 | . | . | TRBV19
TGTGCCAGCAGCTTGGCGGGGGGAGGCAAAAACATTCAGTACTTC | CASSLAGGGKNIQYF | 15 | TRBJ2-4 | . | TRBD2 | TRBV5-4
TGTGCCAGCAGCCTATCAACCGGGACAAGAACCTACGAGCAGTACTTC | CASSLSTGTRTYEQYF | 16 | TRBJ2-7 | . | . | TRBV7-6
TGTGCCAGCAGCTTATTCCGGCAGGGGGAGGGCGAGCAGTACTTC | CASSLFRQGEGEQYF | 15 | TRBJ2-7 | . | . | TRBV7-9
TGTGCCAGCACCCGGGACAGGGGGCTGGCTGAAGCTTTCTTT | CASTRDRGLAEAFF | 14 | TRBJ1-1 | . | TRBD1 | TRBV28
TGCGCCAGCAGCCAATTTGGGAATTGGGGGGGCTCTATCACAGATACGCAGTATTTT | CASSQFGNWGGSITDTQYF | 19 | TRBJ2-3 | . | . | TRBV5-1
TGTGCCAGCGGACTAGCGGGAGTTGAGCAGTTCTTC | CASGLAGVEQFF | 12 | TRBJ2-1 | . | TRBD2 | TRBV27
TGTGCCAGCAGTTTTAGGAGCATCGATGAGCAGTTCTTC | CASSFRSIDEQFF | 13 | TRBJ2-1 | once | . | TRBV27
TGTGCCAGGAGACGGGAAGGTGAAGCTTTCTTT | CARRREGEAFF | 11 | TRBJ1-1 | . | . | TRBV2
TGTGCCAGCAGGGGACAGGGGGATTGGGGGACCCAGTACTTC | CASRGQGDWGTQYF | 14 | TRBJ2-5 | . | TRBD1 | TRBV6-1
TGTGCCAGTAGTATAGATGTTGGGGAACGTGGCGATGGCTACACCTTC | CASSIDVGERGDGYTF | 16 | TRBJ1-2 | . | . | TRBV19
TGTGCCACCAGCAGGACGGAACGTAATCAGCCCCAGCATTTT | CATSRTERNQPQHF | 14 | TRBJ1-5 | few | . | TRBV15
TGTGCCAGCAGCTTAGTCCCGGACAGGGGATACGAGCAGTACTTC | CASSLVPDRGYEQYF | 15 | TRBJ2-7 | . | TRBD1 | TRBV7-9
TGTGCCAGCAGTTTCTGGGTTCCCAAAAACATTCAGTACTTC | CASSFWVPKNIQYF | 14 | TRBJ2-4 | . | . | TRBV28
TGTGCCAGCAGCAAAAGAGGAGAAGCTTTCTTT | CASSKRGEAFF | 11 | TRBJ1-1 | . | . | TRBV2
TGTGCCACCAGCAGAGAGTCCCCAGGGGCTAATTCACCCCTCCACTTT | CATSRESPGANSPLHF | 16 | TRBJ1-6 | few | . | TRBV15
TGTGCCAGCAGCTTTTCACGGCAGGGTTCTGAAGCTTTCTTT | CASSFSRQGSEAFF | 14 | TRBJ1-1 | . | . | TRBV7-2
TGTGCCAGCACTATCCAAGGACAGAATTCACCCCTCCACTTT | CASTIQGQNSPLHF | 14 | TRBJ1-6 | . | . | TRBV6-1
TGTGCCAGCACCGTAAGGACAGGGGAAGGTCAGCCCCAGCATTTT | CASTVRTGEGQPQHF | 15 | TRBJ1-5 | few | TRBD1 | TRBV18
TGCGCCAGCAGCTTGGGGACTAGCGGGGGGTTTTCAGATACGCAGTATTTT | CASSLGTSGGFSDTQYF | 17 | TRBJ2-3 | . | TRBD2 | TRBV5-1
TGTGCCATCAGTGCCGGGACAGTCTACGAGCAGTACTTC | CAISAGTVYEQYF | 13 | TRBJ2-7 | . | TRBD1 | TRBV10-3
TGCGCCAGCAGCTGGGGACAGATGGCAACTAATGAAAAACTGTTTTTT | CASSWGQMATNEKLFF | 16 | TRBJ1-4 | . | TRBD1 | TRBV5-1
TGTGCCAGCGTCGGGTGGCCCTACAATGAGCAGTTCTTC | CASVGWPYNEQFF | 13 | TRBJ2-1 | . | . | TRBV6-1
TGTGCCAGCAGTGCAGTATTAGGGGGCAAAGAAAAACTGTTTTTT | CASSAVLGGKEKLFF | 15 | TRBJ1-4 | . | TRBD1 | TRBV2
TGCGCCAGCAGCCCCCTTCGGGTGTACGCCGGGGAGCTGTTTTTT | CASSPLRVYAGELFF | 15 | TRBJ2-2 | . | . | TRBV5-1
TGTGCCAGCACTCATGGGGGGGCTGGAGGCTACACCTTC | CASTHGGAGGYTF | 13 | TRBJ1-2 | . | . | TRBV6-5
TGTGCCAGCAGTAGACGGGACATCGGTCTTGGTGGCTACACCTTC | CASSRRDIGLGGYTF | 15 | TRBJ1-2 | . | . | TRBV6-1
TGTGCCAGCAGTTTAGGGACTAGCGGGGGGTACGAGCAGTACTTC | CASSLGTSGGYEQYF | 15 | TRBJ2-7 | . | TRBD2 | TRBV28
TGTGCCTGGAGTGTACAGGGTAGCTCCTACAATGAGCAGTTCTTC | CAWSVQGSSYNEQFF | 15 | TRBJ2-1 | few | . | TRBV30
TGTGCCAGCAGTTTACGCAATTCACCCCTCCACTTT | CASSLRNSPLHF | 12 | TRBJ1-6 | few | . | TRBV27
TGTGCCAGTAGTACTAGCGGTAATGGGGAGCAGTACTTC | CASSTSGNGEQYF | 13 | TRBJ2-7 | . | TRBD2 | TRBV19
TGTGCCAGCAGGACAGGATTCTACGAGCAGTACTTC | CASRTGFYEQYF | 12 | TRBJ2-7 | . | . | TRBV28
TGTGCCAGCAGCTTTGACAGGGAACAAGCTTTCTTT | CASSFDREQAFF | 12 | TRBJ1-1 | . | TRBD1 | TRBV7-9
TGTGCCAGCAGCCCAGGGACAGTCAGTGCTGGAAACACCATATATTTT | CASSPGTVSAGNTIYF | 16 | TRBJ1-3 | once | TRBD1 | TRBV9